Given below is one TCR beta chain in context. The record originates from a study of T cell changes during pregnancy in multiple sclerosis. The CDR3 has 14 residues. Trimming pared 1 base from V and 7 bases from J, leaving 14 bases between. In germline, CDR1 is SGHTA, CDR2 FQGNSA. The data were produced by immunoSEQ multiplex PCR, yet TCRdb's version contains in-frame clones alone and is incomplete. The sample includes 75,000 to 100,000 clones, 90% of them seen just once. V is TRBV7-2 and J is TRBJ2-7; a weak D match, TRBD1 (5 bases). This TCR came from a female donor in good health, enrolled as a control in a pregnancy study. Sequencing was performed on peripheral blood, taken in the second trimester of pregnancy. CDR3 in DNA: TGTGCCAGCAGCTTAGGTCAGGGTAGCCAAGAGCAGTACTTC. Translated: CASSLGQGSQEQYF.